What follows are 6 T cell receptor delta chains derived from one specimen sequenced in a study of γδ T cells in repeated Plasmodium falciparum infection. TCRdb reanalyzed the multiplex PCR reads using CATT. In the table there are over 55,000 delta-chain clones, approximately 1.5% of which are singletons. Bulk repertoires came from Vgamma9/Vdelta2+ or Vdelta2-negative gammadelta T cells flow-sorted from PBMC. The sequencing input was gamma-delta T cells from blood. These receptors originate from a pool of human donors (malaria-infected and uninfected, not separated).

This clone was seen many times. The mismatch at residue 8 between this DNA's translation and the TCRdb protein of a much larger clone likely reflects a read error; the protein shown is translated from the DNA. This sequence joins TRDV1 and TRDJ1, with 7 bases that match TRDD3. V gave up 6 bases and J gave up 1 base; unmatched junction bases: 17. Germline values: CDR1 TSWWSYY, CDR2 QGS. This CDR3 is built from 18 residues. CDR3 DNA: TGTGCTCTTGGCGCCCCTCCTCGGTACTGGGGACGCACCGATAAACTCATCTTT. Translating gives CALGAPPRYWGRTDKLIF.

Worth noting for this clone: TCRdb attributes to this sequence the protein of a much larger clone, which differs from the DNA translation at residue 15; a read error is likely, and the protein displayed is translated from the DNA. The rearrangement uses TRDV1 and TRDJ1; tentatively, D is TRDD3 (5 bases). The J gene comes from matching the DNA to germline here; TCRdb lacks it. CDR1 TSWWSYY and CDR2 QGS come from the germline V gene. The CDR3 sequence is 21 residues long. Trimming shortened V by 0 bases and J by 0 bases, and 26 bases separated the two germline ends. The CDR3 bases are TGTGCTCTTGGGGAACTCCGTTTCTTGTGGGGCATACAACAGCACACCGATAAACTCATCTTT. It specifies CALGELRFLWGIQQHTDKLIF.

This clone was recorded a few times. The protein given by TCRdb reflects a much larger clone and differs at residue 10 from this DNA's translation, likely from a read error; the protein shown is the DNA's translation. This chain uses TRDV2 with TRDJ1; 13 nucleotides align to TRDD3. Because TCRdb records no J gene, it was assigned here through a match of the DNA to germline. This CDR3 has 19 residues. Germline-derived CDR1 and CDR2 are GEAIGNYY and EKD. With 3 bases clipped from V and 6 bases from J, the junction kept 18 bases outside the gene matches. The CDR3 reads CACDGRPSYTGGYGNKLIF. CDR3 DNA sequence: TGTGCCTGTGACGGTCGGCCTTCCTACACTGGGGGATACGGGAATAAACTCATCTTT.

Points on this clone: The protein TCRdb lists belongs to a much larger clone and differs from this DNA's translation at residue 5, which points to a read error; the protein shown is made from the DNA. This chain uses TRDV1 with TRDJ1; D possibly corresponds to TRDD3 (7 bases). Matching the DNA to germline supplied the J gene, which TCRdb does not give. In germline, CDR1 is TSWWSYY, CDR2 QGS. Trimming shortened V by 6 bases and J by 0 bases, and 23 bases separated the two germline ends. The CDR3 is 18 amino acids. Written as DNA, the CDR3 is TGTGCTCTTGGTCTCCTACGTTTGGCTGGGGGGTACACCGATAAACTCATCTTT. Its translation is CALGLLRLAGGYTDKLIF.

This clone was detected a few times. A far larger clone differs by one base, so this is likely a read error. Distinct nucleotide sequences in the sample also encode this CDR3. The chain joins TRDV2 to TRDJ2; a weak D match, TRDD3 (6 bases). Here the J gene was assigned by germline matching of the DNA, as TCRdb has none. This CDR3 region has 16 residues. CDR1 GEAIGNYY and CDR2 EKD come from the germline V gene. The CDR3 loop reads CACDTVVGGVTAQLFF. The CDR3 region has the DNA TGTGCCTGTGACACCGTGGTGGGGGGGGTGACGGCACAACTCTTCTTT.

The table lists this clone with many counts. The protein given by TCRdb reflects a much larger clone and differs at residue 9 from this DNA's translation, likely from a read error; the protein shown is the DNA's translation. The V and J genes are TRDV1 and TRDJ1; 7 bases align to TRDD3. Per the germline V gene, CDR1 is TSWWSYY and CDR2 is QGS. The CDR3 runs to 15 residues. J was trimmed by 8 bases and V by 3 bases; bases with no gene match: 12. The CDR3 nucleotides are TGTGCTCTTGGGGACTGCACTGGGGTATACGAGAAACTCATCTTT. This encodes CALGDCTGVYEKLIF.